Listed here are 15 T cell receptor beta chains from one sample, sequenced in a study of cytomegalovirus exposure and HLA in healthy donors. 13 Jbeta primers and 60 Vbeta primers were used for the PCR. Clones were sequenced by immunoSEQ multiplex PCR, and TCRdb holds only the in-frame ones, with some missing. This sample carries about 150,000 clones, roughly 77% of them seen once, and the ten largest clones take 1%. The sequenced material came from PBMCs. The receptors shown here come from a woman between 50 and 59 years old in good health and CMV-seropositive.

On this clone itself: Mismatch with germline at one junction end may stem from a read error. The CDR3 loop reads CSSSKRDRAAYEQYF. The CDR3 DNA reads as TGTTCCAGCAGCAAGCGGGACAGGGCCGCCTACGAGCAGTACTTC. The chain joins TRBV7-9 to TRBJ2-7; 9 nucleotides line up with TRBD1. CDR3 length: 15 residues. The germline gives CDR1 SEHNR, CDR2 FQNEAQ (reference sequence).

This clone has more than one count but fewer than ten. The chain is built from TRBV28 and TRBJ2-6, with 7 bases matching TRBD1. V lost 6 bases and J lost 4; bases outside the gene matches: 9. This CDR3 is built from 16 residues. The germline V gene encodes CDR1 MDHEN and CDR2 SYDVKM. In DNA, the CDR3 is TGTGCCAGCAGCCCCTTAGGGGGCGTGGGGGCCAACGTCCTGACTTTC. Translating gives CASSPLGGVGANVLTF.

About this clone: A read error may produce the germline difference seen at one junction end. The V gene is TRBV7-9, the J gene TRBJ1-1; no clear D. Germline V gene lookup returns CDR1 SEHNR and CDR2 FQNEAQ (reference sequence). The CDR3 has 16 residues. CDR3 region: CSSSLYSRVPNTEAFF. DNA for the CDR3: TGTTCCAGCAGCTTATACTCCCGGGTTCCCAACACTGAAGCTTTCTTT.

V usage is TRBV18 and J usage is TRBJ1-5; possibly TRBD1 for D (5 bases). The germline V gene encodes CDR1 KGHSH and CDR2 LQKENI. The CDR3 length is 15 residues. The germline V and J ends were trimmed by 6 bases and 3 bases, with 15 bases remaining between them. The CDR3 bases are TGTGCCAGCTCCCACCCGGGGGGGGTCAATCAGCCCCAGCATTTT. Translating it yields CASSHPGGVNQPQHF.

This sequence joins TRBV13 and TRBJ2-3, with TRBD2 identical over 9 bases. This CDR3 spans 16 amino acids. J lost 11 bases, V lost 0 bases, and 12 bases had no gene match. Germline CDR1 is PRHDT and CDR2 is FYEKMQ (reference sequence). The CDR3: CASSLGLAGSIYGQYF. The CDR3 region has the DNA TGTGCCAGCAGCTTAGGCCTAGCGGGGAGCATATACGGGCAGTATTTT.

The chain is built from TRBV5-1 and TRBJ2-3; TRBD2 might be the D (7 bases). The ends were cut back, 4 bases at V and 6 bases at J, with 18 bases in the middle. In germline, CDR1 is SGHRS, CDR2 YFSETQ. The CDR3 consists of 15 residues. The CDR3 protein is CASSPGGGSGDTQYF. In nucleotides, the CDR3 is TGCGCCAGCAGCCCGGGGGGCGGATCGGGGGATACGCAGTATTTT.

This clone was seen only a few times. The chain combines TRBV7-9 with TRBJ2-3, with D unclear. The CDR3 runs to 12 residues. V was trimmed by 1 base and J by 5 bases, leaving 4 bases between them. In germline, CDR1 is SEHNR, CDR2 FQNEAQ (reference sequence). In DNA form, the CDR3 reads TGTGCCAGCAGCTTAGACGGAGATACGCAGTATTTT. Residues: CASSLDGDTQYF.

The chain couples TRBV29-1 to TRBJ2-7, with TRBD2 as a possible D gene (6 bases). The CDR3 extends over 13 amino acids. Germline V gives CDR1 SQVTM, CDR2 ANQGSEA. Deletions cut 4 bases from V and 0 bases from J, with 10 bases between. Here the CDR3 reads CSVAGTPSYEQYF. DNA of the CDR3: TGCAGCGTTGCGGGGACTCCCTCCTACGAGCAGTACTTC.

The rearrangement uses TRBV7-9 and TRBJ2-3; TRBD1 matches at 9 bases. This CDR3 is built from 16 residues. The germline V gene encodes CDR1 SEHNR and CDR2 FQNEAQ (reference sequence). Unmatched junction bases numbered 8, after V lost 4 bases and J lost 3 bases. CDR3 amino acids: CASSSLQGALTDTQYF. The CDR3, as DNA: TGTGCCAGCAGCTCTCTACAGGGGGCTCTTACAGATACGCAGTATTTT.

This chain links TRBV27 with TRBJ2-1; 8 nucleotides align to TRBD2. This CDR3 spans 16 amino acids. CDR1 and CDR2 from the germline V gene are MNHEY and SMNVEV (reference sequence). V was clipped by 7 bases and J by 6 bases; unmatched bases: 14. The CDR3 is CASTDPRLARSNEQFF. CDR3 coding DNA: TGTGCCAGCACGGATCCGAGACTAGCGCGTTCCAATGAGCAGTTCTTC.

This clone has only a few counts. The chain recombines TRBV11-2 with TRBJ2-7, with 8 positions matching TRBD1. The CDR3 is made up of 14 amino acids. J lost 3 bases, V lost 3 bases, and 4 bases had no gene match. The germline V gene has CDR1 SGHAT and CDR2 FQNNGV. The CDR3 DNA is TGTGCCAGCAGCTTCTCCACAGGGGGCTACGAGCAGTACTTC. It yields the protein CASSFSTGGYEQYF.

The rearrangement joins TRBV2 to TRBJ2-5, with 7 bases fitting TRBD1. The CDR3 is made up of 15 amino acids. Germline trimming cut 7 bases from V and 5 bases from J; bases unmatched to any gene: 13. Germline-derived CDR1 and CDR2 are SNHLY and FYNNEI. Here the CDR3 DNA reads TGTGCCAGCAACAGAGGGGGCTTAAAGGTGGAGACCCAGTACTTC. Residues: CASNRGGLKVETQYF. Using reference TRBV2 and TRBJ2-5 for the parts outside the CDR3, the full variable domain is EPEVTQTPSHQVTQMGQEVILRCVPISNHLYFYWYRQILGQKVEFLVSFYNNEISEKSEIFDDQFSVERPDGSNFTLKIRSTKLEDSAMYFCASNRGGLKVETQYFGPGTRLLVL.

The gene calls are TRBV7-2 and TRBJ2-1, with 7 bases identical to TRBD1. The CDR3 sequence is 15 residues long. Germline V CDR1 and CDR2: SGHTA, FQGNSA. J was trimmed by 6 bases and V by 1 base; bases with no gene match: 6. The CDR3: CASSLGGQDSNEQFF. The CDR3 bases are TGTGCCAGCAGCTTAGGAGGACAGGACTCCAATGAGCAGTTCTTC.

The genes are TRBV28 and TRBJ1-2; 7 bases align to TRBD1. Germline V gene data show CDR1 as MDHEN and CDR2 as SYDVKM. V trimming: 4 bases; J trimming: 8 bases; junction bases outside the gene matches: 7. The CDR3 sequence is 13 residues long. The CDR3 DNA is TGTGCCAGCAGTTCATCGGACAGGTCCGGCTACACCTTC. The encoded protein is CASSSSDRSGYTF.

The chain carries TRBV27 and TRBJ1-4; no clear D. V lost 7 bases, J lost 8 bases, and 14 bases lay in between. Germline-derived CDR1 and CDR2 are MNHEY and SMNVEV (reference sequence). There are 13 residues in the CDR3. DNA for the CDR3: TGTGCCAGCACCACCGGGTGGTCCGAAAAACTGTTTTTT. This gives the protein CASTTGWSEKLFF.